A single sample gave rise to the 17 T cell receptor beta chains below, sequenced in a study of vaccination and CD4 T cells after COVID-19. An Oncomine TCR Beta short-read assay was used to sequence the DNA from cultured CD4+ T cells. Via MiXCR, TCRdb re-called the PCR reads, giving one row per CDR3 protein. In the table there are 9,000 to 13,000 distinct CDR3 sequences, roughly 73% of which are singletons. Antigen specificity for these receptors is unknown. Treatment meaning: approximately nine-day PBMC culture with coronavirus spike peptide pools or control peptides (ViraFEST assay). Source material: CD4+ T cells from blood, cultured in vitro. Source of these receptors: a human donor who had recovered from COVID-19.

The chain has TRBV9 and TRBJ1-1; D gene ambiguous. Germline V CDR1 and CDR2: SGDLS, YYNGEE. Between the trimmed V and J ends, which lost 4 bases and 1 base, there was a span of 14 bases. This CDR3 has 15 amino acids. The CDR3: CASSLDPQQNTEAFF. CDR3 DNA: TGTGCCAGCAGCCTGGACCCTCAGCAGAACACTGAAGCTTTCTTT.

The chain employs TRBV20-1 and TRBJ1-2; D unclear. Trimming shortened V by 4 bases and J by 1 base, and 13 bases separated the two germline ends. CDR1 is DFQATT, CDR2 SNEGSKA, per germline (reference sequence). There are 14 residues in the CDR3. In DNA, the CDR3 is TGCAGTGCTACAGGCCTCTCATATAACTATGGCTACACCTTC. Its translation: CSATGLSYNYGYTF.

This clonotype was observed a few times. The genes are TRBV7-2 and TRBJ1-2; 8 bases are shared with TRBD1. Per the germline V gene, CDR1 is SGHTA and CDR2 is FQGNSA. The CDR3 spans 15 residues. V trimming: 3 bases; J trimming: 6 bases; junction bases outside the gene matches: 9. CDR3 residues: CASSLQGARGHGYTF. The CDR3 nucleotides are TGTGCCAGCAGCTTGCAGGGGGCGCGGGGTCATGGCTACACCTTC.

CDR3 sequence (DNA): TGTGCCAGCGGAGGACAGGGGGCCTCCTACGAGCAGTACTTC. Amino acids: CASGGQGASYEQYF. This chain joins TRBV11-1 and TRBJ2-7; the match to TRBD1 covers 11 bases. Per the germline V gene, CDR1 is SGHAT and CDR2 is FQDESV (reference sequence). The CDR3 consists of 14 residues. The trim removed 8 bases at V and 0 bases at J, leaving 3 bases unmatched.

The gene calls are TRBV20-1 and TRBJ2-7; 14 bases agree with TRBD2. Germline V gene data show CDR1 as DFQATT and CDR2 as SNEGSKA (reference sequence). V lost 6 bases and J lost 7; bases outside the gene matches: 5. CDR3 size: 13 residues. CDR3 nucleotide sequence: TGCAGTGCCGGACTAGCGGGAGGAAGGGAGCAGTACTTC. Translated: CSAGLAGGREQYF.

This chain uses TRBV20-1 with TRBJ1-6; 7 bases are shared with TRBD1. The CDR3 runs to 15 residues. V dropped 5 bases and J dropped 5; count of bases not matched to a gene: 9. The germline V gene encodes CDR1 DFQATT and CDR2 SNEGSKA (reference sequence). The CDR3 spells CSAPATGAHNSPLHF. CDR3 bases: TGCAGTGCTCCGGCCACAGGGGCTCATAATTCACCCCTCCACTTT.

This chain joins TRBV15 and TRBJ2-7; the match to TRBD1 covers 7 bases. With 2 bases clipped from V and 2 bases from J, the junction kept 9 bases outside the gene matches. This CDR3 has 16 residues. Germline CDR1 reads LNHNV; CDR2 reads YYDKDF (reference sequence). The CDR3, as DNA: TGTGCCACCAGCAGAATACAGGGGTTTCCTGCCTACGAGCAGTACTTC. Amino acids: CATSRIQGFPAYEQYF.

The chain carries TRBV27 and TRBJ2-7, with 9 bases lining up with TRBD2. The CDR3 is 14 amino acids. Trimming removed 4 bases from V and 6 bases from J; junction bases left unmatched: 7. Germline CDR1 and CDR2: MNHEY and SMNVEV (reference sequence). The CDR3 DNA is TGTGCCAGCAGTTGGTCAGCGGGAGGCCTCGAGCAGTACTTC. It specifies CASSWSAGGLEQYF.

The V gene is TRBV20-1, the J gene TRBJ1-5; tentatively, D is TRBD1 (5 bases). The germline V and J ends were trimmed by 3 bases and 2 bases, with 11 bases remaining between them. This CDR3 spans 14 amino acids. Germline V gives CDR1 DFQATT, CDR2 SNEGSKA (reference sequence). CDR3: CSASGQGGNQPQHF. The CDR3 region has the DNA TGCAGTGCTAGCGGGCAGGGAGGCAATCAGCCCCAGCATTTT.

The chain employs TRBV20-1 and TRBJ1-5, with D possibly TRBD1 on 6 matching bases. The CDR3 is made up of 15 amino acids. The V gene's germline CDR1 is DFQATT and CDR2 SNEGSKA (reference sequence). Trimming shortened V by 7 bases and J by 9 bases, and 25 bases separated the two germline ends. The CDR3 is CSVLHREEGSRPQHF. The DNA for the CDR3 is TGCAGTGTTCTCCACAGGGAGGAGGGTAGTCGGCCCCAGCATTTT.

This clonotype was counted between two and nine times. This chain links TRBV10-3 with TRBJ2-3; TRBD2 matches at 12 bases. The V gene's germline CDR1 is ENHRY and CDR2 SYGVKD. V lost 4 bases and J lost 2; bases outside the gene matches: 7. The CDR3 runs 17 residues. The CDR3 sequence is CAISVQTSGRHTDTQYF. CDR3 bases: TGTGCCATCAGTGTACAGACTAGCGGGAGACACACAGATACGCAGTATTTT.

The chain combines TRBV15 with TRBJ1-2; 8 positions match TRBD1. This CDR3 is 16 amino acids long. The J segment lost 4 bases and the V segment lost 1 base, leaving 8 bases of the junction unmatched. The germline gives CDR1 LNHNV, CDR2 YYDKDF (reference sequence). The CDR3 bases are TGTGCCACCAGCAGAGGTAGTACAGGGGGGAGCTATGGCTACACCTTC. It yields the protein CATSRGSTGGSYGYTF.

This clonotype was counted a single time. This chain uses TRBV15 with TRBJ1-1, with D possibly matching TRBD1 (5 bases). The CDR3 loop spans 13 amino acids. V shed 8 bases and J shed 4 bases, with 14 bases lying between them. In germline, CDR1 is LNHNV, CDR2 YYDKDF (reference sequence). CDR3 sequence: CATGRGRGTEAFF. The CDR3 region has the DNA TGTGCCACCGGGCGGGGTAGGGGCACTGAAGCTTTCTTT.

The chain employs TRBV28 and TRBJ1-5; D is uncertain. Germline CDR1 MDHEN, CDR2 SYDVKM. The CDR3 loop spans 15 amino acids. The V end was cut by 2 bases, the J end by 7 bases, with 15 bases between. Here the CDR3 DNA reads TGTGCCAGCAGTTTAGGTGGCAGAATGAGCCAGCCCCAGCATTTT. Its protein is CASSLGGRMSQPQHF.

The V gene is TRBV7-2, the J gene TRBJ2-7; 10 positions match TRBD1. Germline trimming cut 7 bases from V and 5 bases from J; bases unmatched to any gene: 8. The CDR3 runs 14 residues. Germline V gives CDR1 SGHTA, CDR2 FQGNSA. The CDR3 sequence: CASTTDRGRHEQYF. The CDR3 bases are TGTGCCAGCACCACAGACAGGGGGCGACACGAGCAGTACTTC.

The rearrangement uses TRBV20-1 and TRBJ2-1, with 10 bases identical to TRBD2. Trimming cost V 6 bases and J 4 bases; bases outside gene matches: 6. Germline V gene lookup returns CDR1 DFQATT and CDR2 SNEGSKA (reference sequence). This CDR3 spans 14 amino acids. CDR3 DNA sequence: TGCAGTGCCCGGACTAGCGGTTATTACAATGAGCAGTTCTTC. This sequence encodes CSARTSGYYNEQFF.

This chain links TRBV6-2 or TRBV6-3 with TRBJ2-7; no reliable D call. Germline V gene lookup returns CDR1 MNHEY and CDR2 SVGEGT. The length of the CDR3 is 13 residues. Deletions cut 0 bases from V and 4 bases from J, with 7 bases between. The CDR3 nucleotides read TGTGCCAGCAGTTACTCCACCCCGTACGAGCAGTACTTC. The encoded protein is CASSYSTPYEQYF.